The 17 T cell receptor beta chains listed next were all sequenced from one sample in a study of T cell changes during pregnancy in multiple sclerosis. The protocol was immunoSEQ multiplex PCR, while the TCRdb copy is restricted to in-frame clones and leaves out a portion. The table records roughly 32,000 clones, about nine tenths of them present only once. The sample here was CD8+ T cells from peripheral blood mononuclear cells, taken in the second trimester of pregnancy. These receptors were collected from a female donor in good health, enrolled as a control in a pregnancy study.

The chain combines TRBV19 with TRBJ1-5; 8 bases are shared with TRBD1. With V trimmed by 5 bases and J by 2 bases, 14 bases remained unmatched. Germline values: CDR1 LNHDA, CDR2 SQIVND (reference sequence). This CDR3 comprises 18 residues. CDR3 loop: CASSPGLTGERGNQPQHF. DNA for the CDR3: TGTGCCAGTAGTCCCGGGCTGACAGGGGAGAGGGGCAATCAGCCCCAGCATTTT.

The CDR3 is CASSKNPSTGSNGYTF. CDR3 bases: TGTGCCAGCAGCAAAAACCCTTCGACAGGGTCAAATGGCTACACCTTC. The V call is TRBV6-6, the J call TRBJ1-2; 7 positions match TRBD1. The CDR3 consists of 16 residues. Germline V gene data show CDR1 as MNHNY and CDR2 as SVGAGI (reference sequence). The V gene end was trimmed by 6 bases and the J gene end by 6 bases; junction bases not matched to a gene: 16.

CDR3 sequence (DNA): TGTGCCAGCAGTTACTCGATGGCGGGGGGCGACGAGCAGTACTTC. Protein product: CASSYSMAGGDEQYF. The chain links TRBV6-5 to TRBJ2-7; TRBD2 matches 8 bases. Unmatched junction bases numbered 6, after V lost 0 bases and J lost 5 bases. Germline V CDR1 and CDR2: MNHEY, SVGAGI. CDR3 length equals 15 residues.

In regard to this clone: No DNA is shown, since the ends of the CDR3 on it are uncertain; the CDR3 is the one TCRdb lists. The chain has TRBV27 and TRBJ1-1; the DNA was not used to check the table's D call, TRBD1. The germline V gene encodes CDR1 MNHEY and CDR2 SMNVEV (reference sequence). Both ends counted, the CDR3 spans 15 residues. The CDR3 loop is CASSSSMTGNTEAFF.

V usage is TRBV9 and J usage is TRBJ2-3; D gene ambiguous. V lost 3 bases and J 4 bases, leaving 9 bases between the germline ends. The germline CDR1 and CDR2 sequences are SGDLS and YYNGEE. The CDR3 is 13 residues long. The CDR3 sequence is CASSGPRPDTQYF. In DNA form, the CDR3 reads TGTGCCAGCAGCGGGCCTAGGCCAGATACGCAGTATTTT.

This clone was picked up a small number of times. The chain couples TRBV6-4 to TRBJ2-3; 8 nucleotides line up with TRBD2. The V gene's germline CDR1 is MRHNA and CDR2 SNTAGT. Germline trimming cut 3 bases from V and 4 bases from J; bases unmatched to any gene: 3. This CDR3 has 14 amino acids. This CDR3 is CASSETGGPDTQYF. The CDR3 bases are TGTGCCAGCAGTGAAACGGGGGGGCCAGATACGCAGTATTTT.

There are a few counts of this clone. The chain employs TRBV6-4 and TRBJ2-1, with 9 bases identical to TRBD1. CDR1 is MRHNA and CDR2 is SNTAGT in the germline V gene. V lost 6 bases to trimming and J lost 8 bases; unmatched junction nucleotides: 11. CDR3 length: 15 residues. The CDR3 nucleotides read TGTGCCAGCAGCCCGTTCCCCGACAGGGGGGATGAGCAGTTCTTC. Protein sequence: CASSPFPDRGDEQFF.

This clone turned up a few times. The chain links TRBV2 to TRBJ1-1, with a possible D match to TRBD1 (5 bases). Trimming shortened V by 6 bases and J by 11 bases, and 13 bases separated the two germline ends. The CDR3 is made up of 11 amino acids. Germline loops: CDR1 SNHLY, CDR2 FYNNEI. CDR3 region: CASRGGLEAFF. CDR3 nucleotide sequence: TGTGCCAGCAGGGGGGGACTGGAGGCTTTCTTT.

The rearrangement uses TRBV10-2 and TRBJ2-5; possible D gene TRBD2, 6 bases. The CDR3 consists of 14 residues. V lost 3 bases and J lost 2, with 10 bases in between. Germline values: CDR1 WSHSY, CDR2 SAAADI. As DNA, the CDR3 is TGCGCCAGCAGTGAAGGGGACTTACAAGAGACCCAGTACTTC. It specifies CASSEGDLQETQYF.

The chain joins TRBV7-3 to TRBJ2-2; 7 bases map to TRBD1. The CDR3 length is 13 residues. Trimming at V came to 4 bases and at J to 9 bases, leaving 5 bases not matched to a gene. In germline, CDR1 is SGHTA, CDR2 FQGTGA. The CDR3 bases are TGTGCCAGCAGCTATACAGGGGAGAGGGAGCTGTTTTTT. Protein: CASSYTGERELFF. The entire variable domain, with the rest obtained from reference TRBV7-3 and TRBJ2-2, is as follows: GAGVSQTPSNKVTEKGKYVELRCDPISGHTALYWYRQSLGQGPEFLIYFQGTGAADDSGLPNDRFFAVRPEGSVSTLKIQRTERGDSAVYLCASSYTGERELFFGEGSRLTVL.

V is TRBV27 and J is TRBJ2-7; D is uncertain. The CDR3 has 14 residues. Germline V gene sequence: CDR1 MNHEY, CDR2 SMNVEV (reference sequence). Trimming removed 2 bases at V and 1 base at J, with 9 bases between. DNA of the CDR3: TGTGCCAGCAGTTTAGGCACCGAATCCTACGAGCAGTACTTC. Its translation is CASSLGTESYEQYF.

CDR3 sequence (DNA): TGTGCCAGCAGTGGCTGGACAGGGGGTGGAAATCTCTATGGCTACACCTTC. It codes for CASSGWTGGGNLYGYTF. The rearrangement joins TRBV6-1 to TRBJ1-2; 10 bases map to TRBD1. The CDR3 length is 17 residues. Per germline, CDR1 MNHNS and CDR2 SASEGT. J was trimmed by 4 bases and V by 4 bases; bases with no gene match: 12.

The V and J genes are TRBV7-2 and TRBJ2-4; 8 nucleotides agree with TRBD1. V lost 4 bases to trimming and J lost 6 bases; unmatched junction nucleotides: 8. This CDR3 has 15 residues. Looked up from germline, CDR1 is SGHTA and CDR2 is FQGNSA. CDR3 protein: CASSSYLGQANIQYF. As DNA, the CDR3 is TGTGCCAGCAGCTCATACTTGGGACAGGCAAACATTCAGTACTTC.

V and J are TRBV4-1 and TRBJ1-2; D is ambiguous. V lost 0 bases and J lost 1, with 12 bases in between. This CDR3 is 16 amino acids long. Germline V gives CDR1 MGHRA, CDR2 YSYEKL. The CDR3 here is CASSQDPTIGNYGYTF. In DNA, the CDR3 is TGCGCCAGCAGCCAAGATCCTACTATCGGTAACTATGGCTACACCTTC.

A word on this clone: Other nucleotide sequences in the sample specify the same CDR3. The V and J genes are TRBV9 and TRBJ1-4; 8 bases agree with TRBD1. CDR1 and CDR2 (germline): SGDLS, YYNGEE. V lost 4 bases and J lost 3; bases outside the gene matches: 5. This CDR3 is 15 amino acids long. For the CDR3, the DNA is TGTGCCAGCAGCCCTTGGACAGGGCCTAATGAAAAACTGTTTTTT. Translating gives CASSPWTGPNEKLFF.

Of note for this clone: The junction shows a germline mismatch at one end, possibly a read error. This chain uses TRBV6-5 with TRBJ2-7; the D gene is possibly TRBD1 (6 bases). This CDR3 is 14 amino acids long. Per germline, CDR1 MNHEY and CDR2 SVGAGI. CDR3 in DNA: TGTGCCAGCAGACCGGGACAACCTTCGTACGGGCAGTACTTC. Translated: CASRPGQPSYGQYF.

V gene TRBV5-8 combines with J gene TRBJ2-5; the D gene is possibly TRBD2 (5 bases). V was clipped by 4 bases and J by 5 bases, with 9 bases between them. The CDR3 contains 12 residues. Germline V CDR1 and CDR2: SGHTS, YDEGEE. The CDR3 is CASSRTSETQYF. The CDR3 nucleotides read TGTGCCAGCAGCCGGACTTCCGAGACCCAGTACTTC.